This is a list of T cell receptor beta chains from one sample in a study of blood T cell repertoires in COVID-19. TCRdb keeps only in-frame clones here, not all; method: immunoSEQ multiplex PCR. The table records more than 250,000 clones, roughly 86% of them present only once. Sequences were obtained from peripheral blood. All receptors derive from a human donor in a cohort sampled during active COVID-19. Each CDR3 is given with its conserved first and last residue. D genes are given only for firm matches. Expanded clones get a size class; other rows say once, few or many, or leave the size out.

j_gene: TRBJ2-3; v_gene: TRBV7-9; abundance: -; d_gene: TRBD1; CDR3nt: TGTGCCAGCAGCCCTAGGGGGCCGGATACGCAGTATTTT; CDR3aa: CASSPRGPDTQYF
j_gene: TRBJ1-2; v_gene: TRBV6-5; abundance: few; d_gene: -; CDR3nt: TGTGCCAGCACCTGGGACTCCAACTATGGCTACACCTTC; CDR3aa: CASTWDSNYGYTF
j_gene: TRBJ1-1; v_gene: TRBV19; abundance: once; d_gene: -; CDR3nt: TGTGCCAGTAGTGCCCCCCGCCTACTAGGAACTGAAGCTTTCTTT; CDR3aa: CASSAPRLLGTEAFF
j_gene: TRBJ2-1; v_gene: TRBV5-1; abundance: -; d_gene: TRBD1; CDR3nt: TGCGCCAGCAGCTTGCCTCCCAGGGACAGCCGGACCTACAATGAGCAGTTCTTC; CDR3aa: CASSLPPRDSRTYNEQFF
j_gene: TRBJ1-4; v_gene: TRBV5-1; abundance: -; d_gene: -; CDR3nt: TGCGCCAGCAGTCCACGTGTCGGGGAAAATGAAAAACTGTTTTTT; CDR3aa: CASSPRVGENEKLFF
j_gene: TRBJ2-3; v_gene: TRBV5-1; abundance: -; d_gene: -; CDR3nt: TGCGCCAGCAGCTTGCGGTCAGATACGCAGTATTTT; CDR3aa: CASSLRSDTQYF
j_gene: TRBJ2-7; v_gene: TRBV7-9; abundance: -; d_gene: TRBD1; CDR3nt: TGTGCCAGCAGCCCCCTGTGGACAGGGGGCGGGAACGAGCAGTACTTC; CDR3aa: CASSPLWTGGGNEQYF
j_gene: TRBJ2-7; v_gene: TRBV18; abundance: -; d_gene: TRBD2; CDR3nt: TGTGCCAGCTCACCTCTCCCGACTAGCGGGGGGCCCTACGAGCAGTACTTC; CDR3aa: CASSPLPTSGGPYEQYF
j_gene: TRBJ1-2; v_gene: TRBV6-4; abundance: -; d_gene: -; CDR3nt: TGTGCCAGCAGTGACTCGATTGGCAGGGCCGGACGTATTGGCTACACCTTC; CDR3aa: CASSDSIGRAGRIGYTF
j_gene: TRBJ2-7; v_gene: TRBV7-6; abundance: -; d_gene: TRBD2; CDR3nt: TGTGCCAGCAGCCGGACTAGCGGGCGCTACGAGCAGTACTTC; CDR3aa: CASSRTSGRYEQYF
j_gene: TRBJ2-7; v_gene: TRBV7-9; abundance: -; d_gene: TRBD1; CDR3nt: TGTGCCAGCAGCCGCCGGACAGGGCTCGAGCAGTACTTC; CDR3aa: CASSRRTGLEQYF
j_gene: TRBJ1-6; v_gene: TRBV27; abundance: -; d_gene: TRBD1; CDR3nt: TGTGCCAGCAGTCCAGGACAGGGGTACAATTCACCCCTCCACTTT; CDR3aa: CASSPGQGYNSPLHF
j_gene: TRBJ1-1; v_gene: TRBV30; abundance: -; d_gene: -; CDR3nt: TGTGCCTGGAGTGTACAACCCCTGCTCCGGGGGAACACTGAAGCTTTCTTT; CDR3aa: CAWSVQPLLRGNTEAFF
j_gene: TRBJ1-5; v_gene: TRBV6-5; abundance: -; d_gene: -; CDR3nt: TGTGCCAGCAGTACTAGGACAGGCAATCAGCCCCAGCATTTT; CDR3aa: CASSTRTGNQPQHF
j_gene: TRBJ2-1; v_gene: TRBV5-1; abundance: once; d_gene: TRBD2; CDR3nt: TGCGCCAGCAGCCTGCTCGGGACTAGCGGGGCGAGCTCCTACAATGAGCAGTTCTTC; CDR3aa: CASSLLGTSGASSYNEQFF
j_gene: TRBJ1-1; v_gene: TRBV5-8; abundance: -; d_gene: TRBD1; CDR3nt: TGTGCCAGCATCCAGGGGACAGTGGGGAACACTGAAGCTTTCTTT; CDR3aa: CASIQGTVGNTEAFF
j_gene: TRBJ2-7; v_gene: TRBV5-4; abundance: -; d_gene: -; CDR3nt: TGTGCCAGCAGCCCACCCTGGAGGGGCGACTACGAGCAGTACTTC; CDR3aa: CASSPPWRGDYEQYF
j_gene: TRBJ2-5; v_gene: TRBV4-3; abundance: once; d_gene: -; CDR3nt: TGCGCCAGCAGCCAAGATCGGGTTGGGGAGACCCAGTACTTC; CDR3aa: CASSQDRVGETQYF
j_gene: TRBJ1-2; v_gene: TRBV5-1; abundance: -; d_gene: TRBD1; CDR3nt: TGCGCCAGCAGCCAATCTACAGGGGGCCTGGGCTACACCTTC; CDR3aa: CASSQSTGGLGYTF
j_gene: TRBJ1-2; v_gene: TRBV29-1; abundance: -; d_gene: -; CDR3nt: TGCAGCGGCGTGGGGGGCTATGGCTACACCTTC; CDR3aa: CSGVGGYGYTF
j_gene: TRBJ2-7; v_gene: TRBV3-1/TRBV3-2; abundance: -; d_gene: TRBD1; CDR3nt: TGTGCCAGCAGCCCGGACAGGTTCTCCTACGAGCAGTACTTC; CDR3aa: CASSPDRFSYEQYF
j_gene: TRBJ2-7; v_gene: TRBV25-1; abundance: -; d_gene: -; CDR3nt: TGTGCCAGCAGCCCCCTAGGGGCACGGACCTACGAGCAGTACTTC; CDR3aa: CASSPLGARTYEQYF